A selection of T cell receptor beta chains follows, all from one sample in a study of T cell responses to AZD1222 COVID-19 vaccine. The assay was immunoSEQ multiplex PCR, and TCRdb's table has in-frame clones only and misses some. This sample carries about 100,000 clones, roughly 90% of them seen once, and the ten largest clones take roughly 8%. The material was peripheral blood, obtained 28 days after the second AZD1222 dose. Receptors were obtained from an adult who received the AZD1222 COVID-19 vaccine. The CDR3 runs from the conserved cysteine through the conserved F or W. A D gene is named only where the DNA matches it firmly. A clone size is listed for some rows: how often the clone was seen (once, few, many), or a class if it is expanded.

>TRBJ2-3|.|.|TRBV27
TGTGCCAGCAGTTTAGGGGTGGGGGTAGATACGCAGTATTTT
CASSLGVGVDTQYF
>TRBJ1-2|.|.|TRBV10-2
TGCGCCAGCTGTGAGTCGACTCGGGGGGGAAGGTATGGCTACACCTTC
CASCESTRGGRYGYTF
>TRBJ2-5|.|.|TRBV6-2/TRBV6-3
TGTGCCAGCAGACCTTCGGGCCCCTCAGAGACCCAGTACTTC
CASRPSGPSETQYF
>TRBJ2-1|.|.|TRBV19
TGTGCCAGTAGTATTAAAGCGGACTACAATGAGCAGTTCTTC
CASSIKADYNEQFF
>TRBJ1-6|few|.|TRBV10-2
TGCGCCAGCAGTGAGTCGGGGTTTGTCTCACCCCTCCACTTT
CASSESGFVSPLHF
>TRBJ2-5|once|TRBD2|TRBV7-6
TGTGCCAGCAGCCCCGGGACTAGGAAACAAGAGACCCAGTACTTC
CASSPGTRKQETQYF
>TRBJ1-4|.|TRBD1|TRBV5-1
TGCGCCAGCAGCTTGTCGGACAGGGGCAAAGAAAAACTGTTTTTT
CASSLSDRGKEKLFF
>TRBJ2-2|.|TRBD2|TRBV10-2
TGCGCCACCTTAGCGGGAGGGGCTTACACCGGGGAGCTGTTTTTT
CATLAGGAYTGELFF
>TRBJ2-2|.|.|TRBV3-1/TRBV3-2
TGTGCCAGCAGCCAGACCTTCGAGGAGCTGTTTTTT
CASSQTFEELFF
>TRBJ1-4|.|TRBD1|TRBV2
TGTGCCACGAACGGACAGGGAAACGGTGAAAAACTGTTTTTT
CATNGQGNGEKLFF
>TRBJ2-7|few|.|TRBV28
TGTGCCAGCAGTTTACAGCGCAGTAGGATCTCCTACGAGCAGTACTTC
CASSLQRSRISYEQYF
>TRBJ1-1|.|.|TRBV5-1
TGCGCCAGCAGCCTGGGAACCACGGTGAACACTGAAGCTTTCTTT
CASSLGTTVNTEAFF
>TRBJ2-2|.|TRBD2|TRBV7-9
TGTGCCAGCAGCCCAGCTTCCGGGGGGGACACCGGGGAGCTGTTTTTT
CASSPASGGDTGELFF
>TRBJ1-3|.|.|TRBV20-1
TGCAGTGCTAGCCGCGGAAACACCATATATTTT
CSASRGNTIYF
>TRBJ2-1|.|TRBD2|TRBV10-3
TGTGCCATCTGGCGGGAGGGCATGGACAATGAGCAGTTCTTC
CAIWREGMDNEQFF
>TRBJ2-2|.|.|TRBV11-2
TGTGCCAGCAGCCCTAGAGGGTCTAGGAGAAGCACCGGGGAGCTGTTTTTT
CASSPRGSRRSTGELFF
>TRBJ2-1|.|TRBD1|TRBV9
TGTGCCAGCTCTTGGGACAGGGGGCTCAATGAGCAGTTCTTC
CASSWDRGLNEQFF
>TRBJ1-2|.|.|TRBV28
TGTGCCAGCAGTCCCCCGGGGCATGGCTACACCTTC
CASSPPGHGYTF
>TRBJ2-1|.|.|TRBV10-3
TGTGCCACGATGAGAGAGAATGAGCAGTTCTTC
CATMRENEQFF
>TRBJ1-1|.|.|TRBV30
TGTGCCTGGACCGAGGGGGGTGGCACTGAAGCTTTCTTT
CAWTEGGGTEAFF
>TRBJ2-5|.|.|TRBV7-9
TGTGCCAGCAGCTTAGTCGGGGGGACCCAGTACTTC
CASSLVGGTQYF
>TRBJ2-2|.|.|TRBV11-3
TGTGCCAGCAGCTTAGATATCTCGAATCCGAAGGACAGTAGCCTCACCGGGGAGCTGTTTTTT
CASSLDISNPKDSSLTGELFF
>TRBJ1-5|.|.|TRBV6-5
TGTGCCAGCACCGGGGAGGGTAGCAATCAGCCCCAGCATTTT
CASTGEGSNQPQHF
>TRBJ1-2|.|TRBD1|TRBV7-8
TGTGCCAGCAGCTTAGAGGGGACAGGGAGACTCTATGGCTACACCTTC
CASSLEGTGRLYGYTF
>TRBJ2-7|.|.|TRBV14
TGTGCCAGCAGCCAAGGCCTACCCTTGTCCCGAACCTACGAGCAGTACTTC
CASSQGLPLSRTYEQYF
>TRBJ2-7|.|TRBD2|TRBV29-1
TGCAGCGTTTCCACTAGCGGGAGGGCCTCCGAGCAGTACTTC
CSVSTSGRASEQYF
>TRBJ1-1|.|.|TRBV4-1
TGCGCCAGCAGCCAAGATCTAAGTGCAAATGAAGCTTTCTTT
CASSQDLSANEAFF
>TRBJ1-4|.|.|TRBV6-1
TGTGCCAGCAGTGAACGAGGTGGGGGACATGAAAAACTGTTTTTT
CASSERGGGHEKLFF
>TRBJ2-7|once|.|TRBV10-2
TGCGCCAGCAGTGTTTCGGGGGACGAGCAGTACTTC
CASSVSGDEQYF
>TRBJ1-2|.|.|TRBV6-6
TGTGCCAGCAGTTACTCGAACACAGGGAGGCCTTACTACACCTTC
CASSYSNTGRPYYTF
>TRBJ2-6|.|TRBD1|TRBV19
TGTGCCAGTACGAAAGGACAGGGACGGGCCGGGGCCAACGTCCTGACTTTC
CASTKGQGRAGANVLTF
>TRBJ1-4|.|.|TRBV5-8
TGTGCCAGCGGGGACCGATTAAATGAAAAACTGTTTTTT
CASGDRLNEKLFF
>TRBJ2-2|.|.|TRBV6-5
TGTGCCAGCAGAGGAATCGACACCGGGGAGCTGTTTTTT
CASRGIDTGELFF
>TRBJ2-3|.|.|TRBV29-1
TGCAGCACCGACGGTCGGGCGGCCGATACGCAGTATTTT
CSTDGRAADTQYF
>TRBJ1-4|.|.|TRBV6-1
TGTGCCAGCAGTGAAAAGGCCTGGAATGAAAAACTGTTTTTT
CASSEKAWNEKLFF
>TRBJ1-5|.|.|TRBV19
TGTGCCAGTAGTATTGTGGCGGGGGGCAATCAGCCCCAGCATTTT
CASSIVAGGNQPQHF
>TRBJ2-5|.|TRBD2|TRBV27
TGTGCCAGCAGCCACCGCAGAGCGGGAGGTGGAGAGACCCAGTACTTC
CASSHRRAGGGETQYF
>TRBJ2-7|.|TRBD2|TRBV6-5
TGTGCCAGCCAACTAGCGGGAATGCGCGAGCAGTACTTC
CASQLAGMREQYF
>TRBJ1-1|few|.|TRBV7-2
TGTGCCAGCAGCGAGCCGGGAAACACTGAAGCTTTCTTT
CASSEPGNTEAFF
>TRBJ1-4|.|.|TRBV6-1
TGTGCCAGCAGTGAAGAGGCGAGGGGAAAACTGTTTTTT
CASSEEARGKLFF
>TRBJ2-2|.|TRBD2|TRBV30
TGTGCCTGGAGTACGCTAGCGGGAGGGCCGGGGTACACCGGGGAGCTGTTTTTT
CAWSTLAGGPGYTGELFF
>TRBJ2-6|.|.|TRBV19
TGTGCCAGTAGTATAGTGGGGGCTGGGGCCAACGTCCTGACTTTC
CASSIVGAGANVLTF
>TRBJ2-3|.|TRBD2|TRBV5-1
TGCGCCAGCAGCAGTAGCGGGAGTGGAATAACAGATACGCAGTATTTT
CASSSSGSGITDTQYF
>TRBJ1-5|.|TRBD1|TRBV6-5
TGTGCCAGCAGCCTGGACAGGGACAATCAGCCCCAGCATTTT
CASSLDRDNQPQHF
>TRBJ2-1|.|.|TRBV24-1
TGTGCCACCAGTGATCCGCTCTCCGGACTATTATCCAATGAGCAGTTCTTC
CATSDPLSGLLSNEQFF
>TRBJ1-2|.|.|TRBV28
TGTGCCAGCAGTTCAGGACAGAGTGGCTACACCTTC
CASSSGQSGYTF
>TRBJ1-1|.|TRBD1|TRBV10-2
TGCGCCAGCAGACAGGGGGCATACACTGAAGCTTTCTTT
CASRQGAYTEAFF
>TRBJ1-3|.|.|TRBV19
TGTGCCAGTAGTCGGAGCTCTGGAAACACCATATATTTT
CASSRSSGNTIYF
>TRBJ2-5|.|.|TRBV5-4
TGTGCCAGCAGCTCCCCCTTGGACAGCCAAGAGACCCAGTACTTC
CASSSPLDSQETQYF
>TRBJ1-5|.|.|TRBV30
TGTGCCTGGAGTGTAGCCGCCAGTCAGCCCCAGCATTTT
CAWSVAASQPQHF
>TRBJ2-4|.|.|TRBV27
TGTGCCAGCAGTTGGGCGGGGGCTGTAGCCAAAAACATTCAGTACTTC
CASSWAGAVAKNIQYF
>TRBJ2-1|.|.|TRBV28
TGTGCCAGCAGTTACGCCCGGGATGGCGGTGAGCAGTTCTTC
CASSYARDGGEQFF
>TRBJ1-1|.|.|TRBV19
TGTGCCAGTAGCCCACAGGGCCTAACTGAAGCTTTCTTT
CASSPQGLTEAFF
>TRBJ1-4|.|.|TRBV10-3
TGTGCCATCAGTGAGTCAGGAGCAACTAATGAAAAACTGTTTTTT
CAISESGATNEKLFF